Following are 26 T cell receptor beta chains from one sample sequenced in a study of blood T cell repertoires in COVID-19. Measured with immunoSEQ multiplex PCR; TCRdb has only the in-frame clones, and not every one. The top ten clones hold roughly 20% of a sample with around 100,000 clones, roughly 80% of them seen once. Sequenced material: peripheral blood. The receptors originated from a man in his 70s with active or convalescent COVID-19.

V gene TRBV2 combines with J gene TRBJ1-1; 7 bases are a match to TRBD1. The CDR3 runs 12 residues. Germline assignment: CDR1 SNHLY and CDR2 FYNNEI. Losses at the gene ends were 8 bases for V and 6 bases for J; bases not matched to a gene: 6. The CDR3 DNA reads as TGTGCCAGCGGGGGACAGTTAGCTGAAGCTTTCTTT. As protein: CASGGQLAEAFF.

The chain employs TRBV18 and TRBJ2-3; D is possibly TRBD1 (5 bases). CDR1 KGHSH and CDR2 LQKENI come from the germline V gene. The CDR3 is 13 amino acids. The ends were cut back, 6 bases at V and 3 bases at J, with 10 bases in the middle. DNA for the CDR3: TGTGCCAGCTCCCCCCAGGGAACAGATACGCAGTATTTT. Translated: CASSPQGTDTQYF.

The chain carries TRBV5-1 and TRBJ1-1; 12 bases are a match to TRBD1. Germline values: CDR1 SGHRS, CDR2 YFSETQ. The junction had 2 bases not matched to a gene; V was cut back by 3 bases and J by 5 bases. The CDR3 spans 14 residues. CDR3 bases: TGCGCCAGCAGCTGGGACAGGGGGCCTACTGAAGCTTTCTTT. This translates into CASSWDRGPTEAFF.

This clone appeared once. V is TRBV5-4 and J is TRBJ2-3; 9 nucleotides line up with TRBD2. This CDR3 has 16 residues. The germline V gene encodes CDR1 SGHNT and CDR2 YYREEE (reference sequence). Trimming at V came to 0 bases and at J to 5 bases, leaving 7 bases not matched to a gene. In nucleotides, the CDR3 is TGTGCCAGCAGCTTGGCCATAGCGGGGGCTCGAGATACGCAGTATTTT. Encoded protein: CASSLAIAGARDTQYF. Using reference TRBV5-4 and TRBJ2-3 for the parts outside the CDR3, the full variable domain is ETGVTQSPTHLIKTRGQQVTLRCSSQSGHNTVSWYQQALGQGPQFIFQYYREEENGRGNFPPRFSGLQFPNYSSELNVNALELDDSALYLCASSLAIAGARDTQYFGPGTRLTVL.

This chain links TRBV28 with TRBJ2-2; D ambiguous. The germline V gene encodes CDR1 MDHEN and CDR2 SYDVKM. Trimming left V 3 bases short and J 6 bases short, with 5 bases between. The CDR3 contains 12 residues. The CDR3 nucleotides read TGTGCCAGCAGTTTTGGAGCCGGGGAGCTGTTTTTT. Translating it yields CASSFGAGELFF.

This clone showed up just once. V and J are TRBV18 and TRBJ1-4, with 8 bases lining up with TRBD1. The CDR3 consists of 22 residues. Trimming at V came to 5 bases and at J to 4 bases, leaving 27 bases not matched to a gene. Germline V gives CDR1 KGHSH, CDR2 LQKENI. This CDR3 is CASSAQGVLGPESPGINEKLFF. The DNA for the CDR3 is TGTGCCAGCTCAGCACAGGGGGTTCTCGGCCCGGAAAGCCCCGGGATTAATGAAAAACTGTTTTTT.

This chain uses TRBV5-4 with TRBJ1-2, with 9 bases fitting TRBD1. Germline V CDR1 and CDR2: SGHNT, YYREEE (reference sequence). The CDR3 covers 16 residues. The ends lost 3 bases at V and 3 bases at J; junction bases unmatched: 9. CDR3 coding DNA: TGTGCCAGCAGCTCCCCCCTGGGGGACAGGGACTATGGCTACACCTTC. This sequence encodes CASSSPLGDRDYGYTF.

There are a few counts of this clone. The chain employs TRBV6-1 and TRBJ2-1; 16 nucleotides agree with TRBD2. Trimming removed 4 bases from V and 5 bases from J; junction bases left unmatched: 8. The CDR3 totals 18 residues. CDR1 is MNHNS and CDR2 is SASEGT in the germline V gene. CDR3 protein: CASSAGTSGGAWDNEQFF. The CDR3 DNA reads TGTGCCAGCAGTGCCGGGACTAGCGGGGGGGCCTGGGACAATGAGCAGTTCTTC.

The CDR3 protein is CASSPGQGANTGELFF. The CDR3 nucleotides are TGTGCCAGCAGCCCAGGACAGGGGGCGAACACCGGGGAGCTGTTTTTT. The V and J genes are TRBV11-3 and TRBJ2-2, with 10 bases identical to TRBD1. Germline V CDR1 and CDR2: SGHNT, YENEEA. This CDR3 is 16 amino acids long. The ends lost 5 bases at V and 0 bases at J; junction bases unmatched: 3.

This sequence joins TRBV28 and TRBJ2-7, with D possibly matching TRBD1 (5 bases). The CDR3 is 15 amino acids. Germline V gene data show CDR1 as MDHEN and CDR2 as SYDVKM. V lost 2 bases to trimming and J lost 1 base, with 12 bases between them. DNA of the CDR3: TGTGCCAGCAGTTTAGCAGGGCAGGTTTCCTACGAGCAGTACTTC. Translation: CASSLAGQVSYEQYF.

V is TRBV30 and J is TRBJ1-2; the D is unclear. The V gene lost 3 bases and the J gene lost 1 base, with 6 bases spanning the gap. Germline CDR1 GTSNPN, CDR2 SVGIG (reference sequence). The CDR3 contains 12 residues. CDR3 loop: CAWRGNNYGYTF. CDR3 coding DNA: TGTGCCTGGAGGGGCAATAACTATGGCTACACCTTC.

This clone was found once. The chain recombines TRBV27 with TRBJ2-7, with D perhaps TRBD2 (5 bases). This CDR3 has 13 residues. The V gene's germline CDR1 is MNHEY and CDR2 SMNVEV (reference sequence). V was trimmed by 6 bases and J by 6 bases, leaving 15 bases between them. The CDR3 sequence is CASSGKRDIEQYF. The DNA of the CDR3 is TGTGCCAGCAGCGGAAAACGGGATATCGAGCAGTACTTC.

The rearrangement uses TRBV7-9 and TRBJ1-2, with D maybe TRBD1 (5 bases). Between the trimmed V and J ends, which lost 3 bases and 6 bases, there was a span of 11 bases. Germline V gene data show CDR1 as SEHNR and CDR2 as FQNEAQ (reference sequence). This CDR3 comprises 13 residues. CDR3 DNA sequence: TGTGCCAGCAGCTTTAAGGGACTTGATGGCTACACCTTC. Protein sequence: CASSFKGLDGYTF. Variable domain in full (rest from reference TRBV7-9 and TRBJ1-2): DTGVSQNPRHKITKRGQNVTFRCDPISEHNRLYWYRQTLGQGPEFLTYFQNEAQLEKSRLLSDRFSAERPKGSFSTLEIQRTEQGDSAMYLCASSFKGLDGYTFGSGTRLTVV.

This clone was recorded only once. J is TRBJ2-3 and V is TRBV5-1, with 7 nucleotides matching TRBD2. J lost 0 bases, V lost 1 base, and 5 bases had no gene match. Germline assignment: CDR1 SGHRS and CDR2 YFSETQ. The CDR3 length is 16 residues. DNA of the CDR3: TGCGCCAGCAGCTTGCAGGCTAGCGGTAGCACAGATACGCAGTATTTT. Amino acids: CASSLQASGSTDTQYF.

The V and J genes are TRBV5-5 and TRBJ1-3; D remains unclear. Germline lookup yields CDR1 SGHKS and CDR2 YYEKEE (reference sequence). V was pared by 0 bases and J by 4 bases, with 8 bases between. This CDR3 spans 14 amino acids. CDR3 loop: CASSLAGAGNTIYF. The CDR3 region has the DNA TGTGCCAGCAGCTTGGCCGGAGCAGGAAACACCATATATTTT.

This clone was seen a handful of times. The chain joins TRBV10-3 to TRBJ1-5, with D perhaps TRBD1 (5 bases). The CDR3 spans 14 residues. Germline-derived CDR1 and CDR2 are ENHRY and SYGVKD. Trimming stripped 3 bases from V and 6 bases from J, with 12 bases between. This CDR3 reads CAISDRAVSQPQHF. CDR3 in DNA: TGTGCCATCAGTGACAGGGCTGTGAGTCAGCCCCAGCATTTT.

This chain links TRBV18 with TRBJ2-2; the match to TRBD2 covers 7 bases. The germline V gene has CDR1 KGHSH and CDR2 LQKENI. The CDR3 sequence is 16 residues long. Unmatched junction bases numbered 3, after V lost 2 bases and J lost 0 bases. CDR3 DNA sequence: TGTGCCAGCTCACCATGGAGCGGGGCGAACACCGGGGAGCTGTTTTTT. Protein: CASSPWSGANTGELFF.

The V and J genes are TRBV3-1 (or the pseudogene TRBV3-2) and TRBJ1-5; D is unclear. The V end was cut by 1 base, the J end by 4 bases, with 8 bases between. Germline-derived CDR1 and CDR2 are LGHDT and YNNKEL (reference sequence). The CDR3 totals 14 residues. The CDR3 here is CASSQGRTNQPQHF. As DNA, the CDR3 is TGTGCCAGCAGCCAAGGGAGAACTAATCAGCCCCAGCATTTT.

This sequence joins TRBV18 and TRBJ1-2; weak D call: TRBD1 (6 bases). Germline loops: CDR1 KGHSH, CDR2 LQKENI. Trimming left V 3 bases short and J 4 bases short, with 12 bases between. This CDR3 comprises 14 residues. CDR3 sequence reads: CASSPIQGVYGYTF. CDR3 bases: TGTGCCAGCTCACCGATACAGGGCGTCTATGGCTACACCTTC.

This clone showed up just a few times. The gene calls are TRBV7-8 and TRBJ2-5; 9 bases agree with TRBD1. Germline V gene data show CDR1 as SGHVS and CDR2 as FQNEAQ. This CDR3 spans 16 amino acids. Losses at the gene ends were 4 bases for V and 4 bases for J; bases not matched to a gene: 10. The chain's CDR3 is CASSYRGQRSGETQYF. The CDR3 DNA reads TGTGCCAGCAGCTACAGGGGGCAAAGGAGTGGAGAGACCCAGTACTTC. The full variable domain, completed using reference TRBV7-8 and TRBJ2-5, is GAGVSQSPRYKVAKRGQDVALRCDPISGHVSLFWYQQALGQGPEFLTYFQNEAQLDKSGLPSDRFFAERPEGSVSTLKIQRTQQEDSAVYLCASSYRGQRSGETQYFGPGTRLLVL.

This CDR3 reads CASSPRTGQNEQFF. Written as DNA, the CDR3 is TGTGCCAGCAGCCCGCGGACAGGGCAGAATGAGCAGTTCTTC. The chain links TRBV7-7 to TRBJ2-1; 8 bases are shared with TRBD1. V shed 5 bases, J shed 7 bases, and the junction held 7 bases outside the gene matches. CDR1 and CDR2 from the germline V gene are SSHAT and FNYEAQ (reference sequence). CDR3 length: 14 amino acids.

The chain joins TRBV10-3 to TRBJ1-2; 7 bases align to TRBD1. V gave up 5 bases and J gave up 5 bases; unmatched junction bases: 5. Germline CDR1 and CDR2: ENHRY and SYGVKD. The CDR3 extends over 13 amino acids. The CDR3: CAISSGTVYGYTF. CDR3 nucleotides: TGTGCCATCAGTTCCGGGACAGTTTATGGCTACACCTTC.

This chain connects TRBV5-4 to TRBJ2-1; 11 bases line up with TRBD2. J was trimmed by 4 bases and V by 4 bases; bases with no gene match: 4. The germline CDR1 and CDR2 sequences are SGHNT and YYREEE (reference sequence). This CDR3 comprises 15 residues. This chain's CDR3 is CASSRSGGGYNEQFF. The CDR3 DNA sequence: TGTGCCAGCAGCCGTAGCGGGGGGGGATACAATGAGCAGTTCTTC.

The chain recombines TRBV28 with TRBJ1-4, with D possibly being TRBD1 (6 bases). Germline CDR1 MDHEN, CDR2 SYDVKM. This CDR3 has 16 residues. Trimming stripped 5 bases from V and 4 bases from J, with 17 bases between. CDR3 sequence reads: CASSVGGARFNEKLFF. The CDR3 nucleotides are TGTGCCAGCAGTGTAGGGGGGGCCCGCTTTAATGAAAAACTGTTTTTT.

The chain joins TRBV19 to TRBJ1-2, with D possibly TRBD1 on 6 matching bases. From germline, CDR1 is LNHDA and CDR2 SQIVND (reference sequence). V was shortened by 3 bases and J by 7 bases, with 12 bases between the two germline ends. This CDR3 has 13 amino acids. The CDR3 reads CASSMQGLSGYTF. CDR3 DNA sequence: TGTGCCAGTAGTATGCAGGGGTTGAGTGGCTACACCTTC.

In this sample, this clone turned up a few times. The CDR3 sequence is CASSSGRNTEAFF. DNA of the CDR3: TGTGCCAGCAGCTCTGGGCGGAACACTGAAGCTTTCTTT. The genes are TRBV7-9 and TRBJ1-1; unclear D gene. Trimming took 4 bases from V and 1 from J, leaving 7 bases between them. CDR1 and CDR2 (germline): SEHNR, FQNEAQ (reference sequence). The CDR3 totals 13 residues.